This TCR beta chain was observed in a study of neoadjuvant anti-PD-1 for oral cavity cancer. Study conclusions and caveats: TCR analyses covered only a few patients per response group. Pretreatment Treg/Th17 ratio correlated inversely with post-treatment tumor clonality.

To note about this clone: Its antigen is unidentified.

Unmatched junction bases numbered 5, after V lost 5 bases and J lost 2 bases. CDR1 and CDR2 (germline): MGHRA, YSYEKL. The CDR3 contains 14 residues. The sample's time point: after neoadjuvant nivolumab, at surgical resection. Patients had HPV-negative, locally advanced oral cavity squamous cell carcinoma. Most tumor samples had about 4.8 ug input DNA in two replicates. TCRdb's table, derived via immunoSEQ multiplex PCR, lists solely in-frame clones and lacks some. This table holds around 5,700 clones, roughly 61% found once. The sample was tumor tissue, taken after nivolumab (anti-PD-1) treatment. J is TRBJ2-5 and V is TRBV4-1; 7 bases are shared with TRBD2. This clonotype was obtained from a person aged 40-85 years with oral cavity squamous cell carcinoma. The CDR3: CASSTLAEQETQYF. The CDR3 region has the DNA TGCGCCAGCAGCACCCTAGCGGAACAAGAGACCCAGTACTTC.